This T cell receptor beta chain is from a study of blood T cell repertoires in COVID-19. Study overall: Samples representing acute and convalescent COVID-19 were sourced from the United States, Italy and Spain. T cells, B-cell-depleted T cells, or PBMCs supplied cDNA or gDNA.

Clones were read by immunoSEQ multiplex PCR, and TCRdb kept only the in-frame ones, dropping some. The sample consists of more than 300,000 clones, 70% to 90% of them appearing once. Adults between about 18 and 89 years of age took part from 24 US areas. In germline, CDR1 is MNHEY, CDR2 SVGAGI. This CDR3 has 12 amino acids. V was pared by 7 bases and J by 5 bases, with 4 bases of the junction left unmatched. This sequence originates from a woman in her 30s who had recovered from COVID-19. The chain recombines TRBV6-5 with TRBJ2-5, with TRBD2 identical over 7 bases. Sequencing used PBMCs or T cells enriched from blood (not recorded which). CDR3 loop: CASISGGETQYF. For the CDR3, the DNA is TGTGCCAGCATCTCGGGGGGTGAGACCCAGTACTTC.